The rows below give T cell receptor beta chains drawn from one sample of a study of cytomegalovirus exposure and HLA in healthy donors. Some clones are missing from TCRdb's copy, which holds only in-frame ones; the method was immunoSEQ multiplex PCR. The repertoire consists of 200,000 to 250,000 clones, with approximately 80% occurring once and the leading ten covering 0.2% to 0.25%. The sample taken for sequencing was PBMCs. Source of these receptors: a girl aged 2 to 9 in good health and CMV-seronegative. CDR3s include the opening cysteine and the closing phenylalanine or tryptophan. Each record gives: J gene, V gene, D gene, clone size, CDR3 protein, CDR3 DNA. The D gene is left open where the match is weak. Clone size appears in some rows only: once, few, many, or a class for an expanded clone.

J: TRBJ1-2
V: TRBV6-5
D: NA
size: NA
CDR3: CASTSSTDYGYTF
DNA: TGTGCCAGCACCTCGTCGACAGACTATGGCTACACCTTC

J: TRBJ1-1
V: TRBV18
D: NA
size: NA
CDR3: CASSSGNLAEAFF
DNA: TGTGCCAGCTCATCGGGAAATTTGGCTGAAGCTTTCTTT

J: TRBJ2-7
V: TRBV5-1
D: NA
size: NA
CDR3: CASSLALEREQYF
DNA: TGCGCCAGCAGCTTGGCCTTGGAGCGAGAGCAGTACTTC

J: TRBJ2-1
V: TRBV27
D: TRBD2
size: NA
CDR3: CASSVGWGGQYNEQFF
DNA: TGTGCCAGCAGCGTAGGTTGGGGAGGGCAGTACAATGAGCAGTTCTTC

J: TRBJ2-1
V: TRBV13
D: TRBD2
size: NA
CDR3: CASSEGLAGGLEQFF
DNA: TGTGCCAGCAGCGAAGGACTAGCGGGAGGCCTTGAGCAGTTCTTC

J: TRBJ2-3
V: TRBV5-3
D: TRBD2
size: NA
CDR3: CARSLPKAGGPNGTDTQYF
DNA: TGTGCCAGAAGCTTGCCCAAAGCGGGAGGGCCTAATGGCACAGATACGCAGTATTTT

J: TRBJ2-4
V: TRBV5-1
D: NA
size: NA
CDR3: CASSLEEGGNIQYF
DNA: TGCGCCAGCAGCTTGGAAGAAGGGGGAAACATTCAGTACTTC

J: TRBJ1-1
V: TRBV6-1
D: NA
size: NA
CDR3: CASSEEDGDMNTEAFF
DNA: TGTGCCAGCAGTGAAGAGGACGGGGACATGAACACTGAAGCTTTCTTT

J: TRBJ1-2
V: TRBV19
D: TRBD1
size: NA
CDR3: CASSPGQASYGYTF
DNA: TGTGCCAGTAGTCCGGGACAGGCGTCCTATGGCTACACCTTC

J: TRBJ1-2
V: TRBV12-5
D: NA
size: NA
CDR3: CASGSTHREGYTF
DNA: TGTGCTAGTGGTTCAACACACAGGGAGGGCTACACCTTC

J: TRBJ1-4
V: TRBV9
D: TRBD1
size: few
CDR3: CASSVGQGYEKLFF
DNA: TGTGCCAGCAGCGTCGGACAGGGGTATGAAAAACTGTTTTTT

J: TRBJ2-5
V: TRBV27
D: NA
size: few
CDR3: CASSSGETQYF
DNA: TGTGCCAGCAGTTCGGGGGAGACCCAGTACTTC

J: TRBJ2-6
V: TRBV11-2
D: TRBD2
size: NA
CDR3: CASSLTSGKGTGANVLTF
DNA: TGTGCCAGCAGCTTGACTAGCGGGAAAGGTACTGGGGCCAACGTCCTGACTTTC

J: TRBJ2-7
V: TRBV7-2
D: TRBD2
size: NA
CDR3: CASTRRGGRAGIEQYF
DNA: TGTGCCAGCACCCGAAGGGGCGGGAGGGCCGGAATCGAGCAGTACTTC

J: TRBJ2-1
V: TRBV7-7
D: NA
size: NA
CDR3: CASSPGLRGGAIDEQFF
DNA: TGTGCCAGCAGCCCAGGTCTGCGAGGGGGGGCCATTGATGAGCAGTTCTTC

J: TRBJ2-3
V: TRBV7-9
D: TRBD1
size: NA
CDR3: CASSSGRDRVPDTQYF
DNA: TGTGCCAGCAGCTCCGGCCGGGACAGGGTTCCAGATACGCAGTATTTT

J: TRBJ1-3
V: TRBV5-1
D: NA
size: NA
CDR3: CASSSRSGKNTIYF
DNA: TGCGCCAGCAGCAGCCGGAGTGGAAAGAACACCATATATTTT

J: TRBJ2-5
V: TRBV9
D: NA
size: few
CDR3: CASSPPRGVETQYF
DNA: TGTGCCAGCAGCCCCCCCCGGGGAGTGGAGACCCAGTACTTC

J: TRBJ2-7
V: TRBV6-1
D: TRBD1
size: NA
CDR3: CASTWTGLYEQYF
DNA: TGTGCCAGCACCTGGACAGGGCTTTACGAGCAGTACTTC

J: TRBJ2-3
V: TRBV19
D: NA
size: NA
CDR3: CASSIGWRDTQYF
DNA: TGTGCCAGTAGTATAGGGTGGAGAGATACGCAGTATTTT

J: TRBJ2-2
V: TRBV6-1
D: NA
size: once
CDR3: CASSVGNAGGELFF
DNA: TGTGCCAGCAGTGTTGGAAATGCGGGCGGGGAGCTGTTTTTT

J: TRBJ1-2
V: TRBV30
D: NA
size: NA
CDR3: CACNPEDGYTF
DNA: TGTGCCTGCAACCCAGAGGATGGCTACACCTTC

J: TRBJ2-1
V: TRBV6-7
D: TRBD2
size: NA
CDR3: CASTLAGPHNEQFF
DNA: TGTGCCAGCACCTTAGCGGGGCCACACAATGAGCAGTTCTTC

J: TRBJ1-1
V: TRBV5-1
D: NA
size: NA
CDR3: CASSLGDGGWAEAFF
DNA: TGCGCCAGCAGCTTGGGGGACGGGGGATGGGCTGAAGCTTTCTTT

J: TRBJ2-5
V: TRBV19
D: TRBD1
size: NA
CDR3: CASSVGDSSQETQYF
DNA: TGTGCCAGTAGTGTGGGGGACAGCTCGCAAGAGACCCAGTACTTC

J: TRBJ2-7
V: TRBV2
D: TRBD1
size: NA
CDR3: CASSPDRGRTEYAYEQYF
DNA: TGTGCCAGCAGCCCTGACAGGGGTCGGACGGAGTACGCCTACGAGCAGTACTTC

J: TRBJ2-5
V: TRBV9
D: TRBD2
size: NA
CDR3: CASSARGASGGEETQYF
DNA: TGTGCCAGCAGCGCCCGAGGGGCTAGCGGAGGGGAAGAGACCCAGTACTTC

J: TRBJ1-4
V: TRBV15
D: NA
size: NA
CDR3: CATSVDSNEKLFF
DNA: TGTGCCACCAGCGTAGACAGCAATGAAAAACTGTTTTTT

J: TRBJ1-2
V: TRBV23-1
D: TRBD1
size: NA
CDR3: CASSRPGQAYCYTF
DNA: TGCGCCAGCAGTCGACCGGGACAGGCCTATTGCTACACCTTC

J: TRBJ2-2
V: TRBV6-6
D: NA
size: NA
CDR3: CASSSQGPGNTGELFF
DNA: TGTGCCAGCAGTTCACAGGGTCCTGGGAACACCGGGGAGCTGTTTTTT

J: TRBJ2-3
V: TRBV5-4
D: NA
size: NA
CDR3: CASGAGGFFDTQYF
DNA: TGTGCCAGCGGGGCCGGGGGTTTTTTTGATACGCAGTATTTT

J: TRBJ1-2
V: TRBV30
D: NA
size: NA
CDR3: CAWGYQNRSEENGYTF
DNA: TGTGCCTGGGGATACCAGAACAGGTCCGAGGAGAATGGCTACACCTTC

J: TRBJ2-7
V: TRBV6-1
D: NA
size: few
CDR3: CASSQRSYEQYF
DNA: TGTGCCAGCTCTCAGCGTTCCTACGAGCAGTACTTC

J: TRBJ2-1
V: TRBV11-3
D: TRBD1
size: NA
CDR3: CASSSPQGAHNEQFF
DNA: TGTGCCAGCAGCTCCCCCCAGGGGGCTCACAATGAGCAGTTCTTC

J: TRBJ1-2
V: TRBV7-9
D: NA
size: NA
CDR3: CASSFSETANYGYTF
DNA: TGTGCCAGCAGCTTTAGTGAGACAGCTAACTATGGCTACACCTTC

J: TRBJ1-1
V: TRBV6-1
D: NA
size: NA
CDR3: CASSELRGTEAFF
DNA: TGTGCCAGCAGTGAACTCAGGGGCACTGAAGCTTTCTTT

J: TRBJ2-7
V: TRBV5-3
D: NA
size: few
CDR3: CARSLGEGQAEPYEQYF
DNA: TGTGCCAGAAGCTTGGGGGAGGGACAGGCCGAACCCTACGAGCAGTACTTC